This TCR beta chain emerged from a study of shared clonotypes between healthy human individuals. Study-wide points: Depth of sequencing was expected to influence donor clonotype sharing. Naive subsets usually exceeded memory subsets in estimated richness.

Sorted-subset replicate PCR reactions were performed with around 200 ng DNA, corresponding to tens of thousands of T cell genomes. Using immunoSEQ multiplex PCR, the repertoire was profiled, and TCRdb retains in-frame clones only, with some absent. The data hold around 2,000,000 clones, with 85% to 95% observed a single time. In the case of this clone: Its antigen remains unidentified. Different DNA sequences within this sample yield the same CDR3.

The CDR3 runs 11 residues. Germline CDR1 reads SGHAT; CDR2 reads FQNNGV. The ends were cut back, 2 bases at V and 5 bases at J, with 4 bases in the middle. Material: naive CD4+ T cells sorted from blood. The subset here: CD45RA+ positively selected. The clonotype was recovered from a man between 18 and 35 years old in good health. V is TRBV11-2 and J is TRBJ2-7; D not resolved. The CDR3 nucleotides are TGTGCCAGCAGCTTAAAGAACGAGCAGTACTTC. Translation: CASSLKNEQYF.